A selection of T cell receptor beta chains follows, all from one sample in a study of response to subunit inactivated influenza vaccine. TCRdb used MiXCR to reprocess the RT-PCR reads, holding one entry per CDR3 protein. Here the sample spans hundreds of thousands of distinct CDR3 sequences, around 18% being singletons. Sequences were derived from PBMCs from blood, sampled 5 to 6 days after vaccination. These receptors all come from a man between 50 and 59 years old who received an inactivated influenza vaccine. Each CDR3 is given with its conserved first and last residue.

V	J	length	CDR3
TRBV5-6	TRBJ1-3	14	CASSSGTGGNTIYF
TRBV20-1	TRBJ2-7	13	CSARPGTSVQQYF
TRBV28	TRBJ2-1	17	CASSSSSGGAGYNEQFF
TRBV9	TRBJ2-7	15	CASSPSGTTTYEQYF
TRBV27	TRBJ1-6	18	CASSLSQPRGAFNSPLHF
TRBV4-1	TRBJ1-1	13	CASSQDFWGEAFF
TRBV11-2	TRBJ2-1	16	CASSLGWGQVYNEQFF
TRBV5-1	TRBJ2-1	14	CASSETGGYNEQFF
TRBV5-1	TRBJ2-7	13	CASSSEWGYEQYF
TRBV18	TRBJ2-7	13	CASSPQGSYEQYF
TRBV12-3/TRBV12-4	TRBJ1-1	14	CASSLESGSTEAFF
TRBV12-3/TRBV12-4	TRBJ2-4	14	CASSFLDSKNIQYF
TRBV2	TRBJ2-5	14	CASNLGTARETQYF
TRBV7-9	TRBJ2-1	15	CASSLTGGPYNEQFF
TRBV7-2	TRBJ2-1	16	CASSSRGLAEYNEQFF
TRBV4-2	TRBJ2-6	15	CASSQGLQGANVLTF
TRBV29-1	TRBJ2-5	13	CSVKGQYQETQYF
TRBV28	TRBJ2-3	15	CASNLGTGRTDTQYF
TRBV4-3	TRBJ1-6	15	CASSQFTGGLSPLHF
TRBV10-3	TRBJ2-3	13	CTISGMESVTQYF
TRBV7-9	TRBJ1-5	14	CASSQGGHNQPQHF
TRBV7-2	TRBJ2-7	15	CASSIPGTGGFEQYF
TRBV9	TRBJ2-1	16	CASSVGRRGPYNEQFF
TRBV3-1	TRBJ2-1	14	CASSLIQGFDEQFF
TRBV20-1	TRBJ2-3	14	CSARNLAGGNTQYF
TRBV5-6	TRBJ2-1	15	CASSYGLAGVREQFF